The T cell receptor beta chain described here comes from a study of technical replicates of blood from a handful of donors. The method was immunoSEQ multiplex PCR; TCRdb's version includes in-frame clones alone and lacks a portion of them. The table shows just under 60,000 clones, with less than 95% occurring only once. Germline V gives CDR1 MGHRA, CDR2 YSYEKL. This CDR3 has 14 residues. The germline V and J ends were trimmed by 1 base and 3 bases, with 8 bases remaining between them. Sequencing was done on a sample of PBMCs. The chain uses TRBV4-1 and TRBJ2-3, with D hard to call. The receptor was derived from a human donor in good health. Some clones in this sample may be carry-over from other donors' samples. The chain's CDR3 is CASSQVQLTDTQYF. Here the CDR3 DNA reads TGCGCCAGCAGCCAAGTTCAGTTAACAGATACGCAGTATTTT.